The present T cell receptor beta chain was sequenced within a study of blood T cell repertoires in COVID-19. For the study at large: Spain, Italy and the United States supplied samples that represented acute and convalescent COVID-19. Nucleic acid was either cDNA or gDNA, and it came from T cells, B-cell-depleted T cells, or PBMCs.

How the authors handled the data: Using reference gene primer amplification, nucleated cell counts were estimated. Repertoires were generated with immunoSEQ multiplex PCR, while TCRdb's copy carries only in-frame clones and drops some. Clonal size and the V and J genes are those of that table, whereas D and trimming came from the DNA. Among about 120,000 clones listed, approximately 83% were seen once. This CDR3 contains 16 residues. Losses at the gene ends were 7 bases for V and 0 bases for J; bases not matched to a gene: 8. Germline assignment: CDR1 LNHDA and CDR2 SQIVND (reference sequence). V is TRBV19 and J is TRBJ1-2; 10 bases map to TRBD1. Sample: peripheral blood. This TCR derives from a man older than 75 with active or convalescent COVID-19. The CDR3 DNA follows: TGTGCCAGTAATGACAGGGGGCGGACCCCTAACTATGGCTACACCTTC. It codes for CASNDRGRTPNYGYTF.